The 26 T cell receptor beta chains in this list originate from one sample, sequenced in a study of cytomegalovirus exposure and HLA in healthy donors. PCR involved 60 Vbeta and 13 Jbeta primers. The assay was immunoSEQ multiplex PCR, and TCRdb's table has in-frame clones only and misses some. The repertoire holds approximately 110,000 clones, with 75% to 85% as singletons. Sample: PBMCs. The receptors derive from a man aged 25 to 45 in good health and CMV-seronegative.

This clone was found a few times. The rearrangement links TRBV28 to TRBJ1-1, with TRBD1 matching over 7 bases. CDR1 is MDHEN and CDR2 is SYDVKM in the germline V gene. V was pared by 3 bases and J by 1 base, with 5 bases of the junction left unmatched. The CDR3 spans 15 residues. The CDR3 nucleotides read TGTGCCAGCAGTTTGTACGGACAGGAGAACACTGAAGCTTTCTTT. Translated: CASSLYGQENTEAFF.

The rearrangement joins TRBV6-1 to TRBJ1-1, with TRBD1 matching over 7 bases. Germline CDR1 is MNHNS and CDR2 is SASEGT. The junction had 3 bases not matched to a gene; V was cut back by 8 bases and J by 0 bases. This CDR3 region has 13 residues. CDR3 nucleotide sequence: TGTGCCAGCTGGGACAGAGTGAACACTGAAGCTTTCTTT. Translated: CASWDRVNTEAFF.

This clone was recorded only once. A junction end diverges from the germline sequence, so it may reflect a read error. The chain carries TRBV29-1 and TRBJ1-3; D is unclear. In germline, CDR1 is SQVTM, CDR2 ANQGSEA. This CDR3 comprises 11 residues. In nucleotides, the CDR3 is TGTGGCGGCAATTCTGGAAACACCATATATTTT. This translates into CGGNSGNTIYF.

The table lists this clone with a few counts. The chain is built from TRBV5-4 and TRBJ2-6, with a weak D call TRBD1 (7 bases). The CDR3 is made up of 17 amino acids. Trimming shortened V by 0 bases and J by 4 bases, and 14 bases separated the two germline ends. The V gene's germline CDR1 is SGHNT and CDR2 YYREEE (reference sequence). Here the CDR3 DNA reads TGTGCCAGCAGCTTGGGTAGCAGGGGGGACGGGGCCAACGTCCTGACTTTC. Translation gives CASSLGSRGDGANVLTF.

V usage is TRBV14 and J usage is TRBJ2-7; tentatively, D is TRBD1 (6 bases). The CDR3 spans 13 residues. Germline-derived CDR1 and CDR2 are SGHDN and FVKESK. Trimming took off 6 bases at V and 5 bases at J, with 14 bases between the two ends. The CDR3 sequence is CASRTGKGNEQYF. As DNA, the CDR3 is TGTGCCAGCAGAACAGGGAAAGGGAACGAGCAGTACTTC.

This clone has more than one count but fewer than ten. The V call is TRBV15, the J call TRBJ2-2; TRBD2 aligns across 7 bases. J lost 0 bases, V lost 9 bases, and 1 base had no gene match. The CDR3 is made up of 13 amino acids. Germline values: CDR1 LNHNV, CDR2 YYDKDF (reference sequence). This CDR3 is CATAGANTGELFF. CDR3 coding DNA: TGTGCCACTGCGGGGGCGAACACCGGGGAGCTGTTTTTT.

This clone was recorded a few times. The chain recombines TRBV7-2 with TRBJ1-1, with no clear D. Germline V lookup: CDR1 SGHTA, CDR2 FQGNSA. The length of the CDR3 is 13 residues. The ends were cut back, 2 bases at V and 2 bases at J, with 6 bases in the middle. In DNA form, the CDR3 reads TGTGCCAGCAGCTTAACCACTAACACTGAAGCTTTCTTT. Translated: CASSLTTNTEAFF.

This clone was observed a few times. The rearrangement links TRBV4-2 to TRBJ2-1, with 8 bases identical to TRBD2. Germline CDR1 reads LGHNA; CDR2 reads YNFKEQ. This CDR3 comprises 16 residues. Trimming at V came to 3 bases and at J to 9 bases, leaving 13 bases not matched to a gene. CDR3: CASSQLVTSGYGEQFF. CDR3 bases: TGTGCCAGCAGCCAGCTTGTCACTAGCGGATATGGTGAGCAGTTCTTC.

The chain recombines TRBV4-1 with TRBJ1-4, with TRBD1 matching 7 bases. There are 20 residues in the CDR3. Germline CDR1 is MGHRA and CDR2 is YSYEKL. With 5 bases clipped from V and 8 bases from J, the junction kept 26 bases outside the gene matches. The CDR3 sequence: CASSSVPPGQRSVIGEKLFF. CDR3 DNA sequence: TGCGCCAGCAGCTCCGTTCCACCGGGACAGCGCTCAGTAATCGGAGAAAAACTGTTTTTT.

V is TRBV28 and J is TRBJ1-1, with TRBD1 matching 11 bases. Trimming took 6 bases from V and 5 from J; bases not matched to a gene: 8. CDR1 and CDR2 from the germline V gene are MDHEN and SYDVKM. The CDR3 sequence is 15 residues long. The DNA of the CDR3 is TGTGCCAGCAGGCGGACAGGGGGCAGGGGGACTGAAGCTTTCTTT. Protein sequence: CASRRTGGRGTEAFF. Together with reference TRBV28 and TRBJ1-1, the CDR3 gives the full variable domain: DVKVTQSSRYLVKRTGEKVFLECVQDMDHENMFWYRQDPGLGLRLIYFSYDVKMKEKGDIPEGYSVSREKKERFSLILESASTNQTSMYLCASRRTGGRGTEAFFGQGTRLTVV.

The chain has TRBV6-5 and TRBJ1-3; no clear D. This CDR3 region has 15 residues. Germline CDR1 and CDR2: MNHEY and SVGAGI. V lost 4 bases, J lost 4 bases, and 14 bases lay in between. This CDR3 reads CASSSPTTTGNTIYF. CDR3 sequence (DNA): TGTGCCAGCAGTTCCCCGACCACGACAGGAAACACCATATATTTT.

This chain connects TRBV4-1 to TRBJ2-5; 7 bases are a match to TRBD1. Per the germline V gene, CDR1 is MGHRA and CDR2 is YSYEKL. The CDR3 extends over 13 amino acids. The V gene end was trimmed by 4 bases and the J gene end by 5 bases; junction bases not matched to a gene: 4. The chain's CDR3 is CASSRVRGETQYF. The CDR3 DNA reads as TGCGCCAGCAGCCGGGTCAGGGGGGAGACCCAGTACTTC.

The chain employs TRBV4-3 and TRBJ2-7, with D possibly TRBD2 on 5 matching bases. The CDR3 contains 15 residues. Trimming left V 3 bases short and J 0 bases short, with 12 bases between. CDR1 LGHNA and CDR2 YSLEER come from the germline V gene. CDR3 in DNA: TGCGCCAGCAGCCAGGTTGCGGGTGACTCCTACGAGCAGTACTTC. This codes for CASSQVAGDSYEQYF.

DNA for the CDR3: TGTGCCAGCAGCTTAGGAGCGGGAGGGCACAATGAGCAGTTCTTC. Protein product: CASSLGAGGHNEQFF. J is TRBJ2-1 and V is TRBV7-6, with 10 bases fitting TRBD2. V shed 1 base, J shed 5 bases, and the junction held 2 bases outside the gene matches. The CDR3 contains 15 residues. Per the germline V gene, CDR1 is SGHVS and CDR2 is FNYEAQ.

The chain employs TRBV7-9 and TRBJ2-1; TRBD1 matches at 8 bases. There are 11 residues in the CDR3. Trimming at V came to 5 bases and at J to 15 bases, leaving 6 bases not matched to a gene. Germline V gene data show CDR1 as SEHNR and CDR2 as FQNEAQ (reference sequence). The CDR3: CASSPGQGSFF. Written as DNA, the CDR3 is TGTGCCAGCAGCCCCGGACAGGGTTCGTTCTTC.

The V call is TRBV9, the J call TRBJ2-3; TRBD2 matches 8 bases. V dropped 2 bases and J dropped 0; count of bases not matched to a gene: 8. Germline V gene sequence: CDR1 SGDLS, CDR2 YYNGEE. The CDR3 length is 17 residues. The CDR3 DNA follows: TGTGCCAGCAGCGTTTTCGGGGGGGGGACTAGCACAGATACGCAGTATTTT. Its protein is CASSVFGGGTSTDTQYF.

The chain uses TRBV19 and TRBJ2-7; D is possibly TRBD2 (6 bases). CDR3 length: 16 amino acids. V was pared by 5 bases and J by 3 bases, with 20 bases between. Germline CDR1 is LNHDA and CDR2 is SQIVND (reference sequence). The CDR3 is CASSSSLRGELYEQYF. The CDR3 DNA sequence: TGTGCCAGTAGTTCCTCTCTGCGGGGTGAACTCTACGAGCAGTACTTC.

The gene calls are TRBV7-3 and TRBJ2-7; 10 nucleotides agree with TRBD2. The CDR3 extends over 14 amino acids. CDR1 SGHTA and CDR2 FQGTGA come from the germline V gene. Unmatched junction bases numbered 1, after V lost 5 bases and J lost 0 bases. The CDR3 sequence: CASSPSGSSYEQYF. The CDR3 DNA sequence: TGTGCCAGCAGCCCTAGCGGGAGCTCCTACGAGCAGTACTTC.

In its sample, this clone was seen a few times. The chain joins TRBV4-1 to TRBJ2-1; 7 positions match TRBD1. The CDR3 has 15 amino acids. The V and J ends lost 1 base and 10 bases, in that order; junction bases with no gene match: 10. The V gene's germline CDR1 is MGHRA and CDR2 YSYEKL. CDR3 bases: TGCGCCAGCAGCCAAGGGGACAGTGGCGTTGAGGAGCAGTTCTTC. This sequence encodes CASSQGDSGVEEQFF.

This clone was picked up a small number of times. The CDR3 DNA reads TGTGCCAGCAGCTTGATAAGGATTCTAGCGGGGAACAATGAGCAGTTCTTC. This translates into CASSLIRILAGNNEQFF. The chain joins TRBV5-6 to TRBJ2-1; 9 bases map to TRBD2. The junction had 10 bases not matched to a gene; V was cut back by 1 base and J by 5 bases. This CDR3 is built from 17 residues. Germline loops: CDR1 SGHDT, CDR2 YYEEEE.

This clone was detected only a few times. The chain recombines TRBV18 with TRBJ2-1; D gene uncertain. Deletions cut 3 bases from V and 5 bases from J, with 14 bases between. This CDR3 has 15 amino acids. CDR1 and CDR2 (germline): KGHSH, LQKENI. The CDR3: CASSPMEARNNEQFF. The CDR3 region has the DNA TGTGCCAGCTCACCTATGGAAGCGAGAAACAATGAGCAGTTCTTC. The variable domain in full, with the rest retrieved from reference TRBV18 and TRBJ2-1, is NAGVMQNPRHLVRRRGQEARLRCSPMKGHSHVYWYRQLPEEGLKFMVYLQKENIIDESGMPKERFSAEFPKEGPSILRIQQVVRGDSAAYFCASSPMEARNNEQFFGPGTRLTVL.

This clone was seen more than once but under ten times. V gene TRBV28 combines with J gene TRBJ2-4, with TRBD1 matching 8 bases. V was pared by 4 bases and J by 1 base, with 9 bases of the junction left unmatched. Germline CDR1 is MDHEN and CDR2 is SYDVKM. The CDR3 runs to 17 residues. CDR3 sequence reads: CASSSPTGGNAKNIQYF. The CDR3, as DNA: TGTGCCAGCAGTTCCCCTACAGGGGGAAATGCCAAAAACATTCAGTACTTC.

The rearrangement uses TRBV4-3 and TRBJ2-6; D is undetermined. Germline loops: CDR1 LGHNA, CDR2 YSLEER. The CDR3 runs to 18 residues. V lost 0 bases to trimming and J lost 5 bases, with 17 bases between them. DNA for the CDR3: TGCGCCAGCAGCCAAGACTTACCGCGTAATGGTAGGGCCAACGTCCTGACTTTC. It codes for CASSQDLPRNGRANVLTF.

This clone showed up just a few times. The rearrangement uses TRBV10-3 and TRBJ2-7; tentative D call: TRBD1 (5 bases). The V end was cut by 4 bases, the J end by 2 bases, with 12 bases between. CDR3 length: 14 amino acids. The germline CDR1 and CDR2 sequences are ENHRY and SYGVKD. As DNA, the CDR3 is TGTGCCATCAGTGGCAAGGGGCCGACCTACGAGCAGTACTTC. This translates into CAISGKGPTYEQYF.

The chain links TRBV19 to TRBJ1-1; D might be TRBD1 (6 bases). The CDR3 consists of 11 residues. Germline values: CDR1 LNHDA, CDR2 SQIVND (reference sequence). Trimming left V 6 bases short and J 6 bases short, with 8 bases between. CDR3 DNA: TGTGCCAGTAGCTACAGGGCTGAAGCTTTCTTT. Translating it yields CASSYRAEAFF.

The chain combines TRBV5-4 with TRBJ2-1; weak D call: TRBD1 (6 bases). Looked up from germline, CDR1 is SGHNT and CDR2 is YYREEE (reference sequence). The V end was cut by 0 bases, the J end by 4 bases, with 14 bases between. This CDR3 has 16 residues. The CDR3 is CASSLDRAIVYNEQFF. CDR3 bases: TGTGCCAGCAGCTTGGACAGGGCGATAGTGTACAATGAGCAGTTCTTC.